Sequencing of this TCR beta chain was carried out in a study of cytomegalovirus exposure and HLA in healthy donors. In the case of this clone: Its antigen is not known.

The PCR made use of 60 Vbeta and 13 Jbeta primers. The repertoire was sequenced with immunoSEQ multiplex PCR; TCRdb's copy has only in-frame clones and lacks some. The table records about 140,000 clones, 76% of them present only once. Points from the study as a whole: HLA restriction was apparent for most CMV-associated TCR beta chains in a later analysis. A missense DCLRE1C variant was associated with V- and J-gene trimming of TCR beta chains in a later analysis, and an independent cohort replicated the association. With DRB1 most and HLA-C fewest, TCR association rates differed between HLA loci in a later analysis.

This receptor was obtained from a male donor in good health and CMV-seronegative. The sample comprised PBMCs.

The DNA for the CDR3 is TGTGCCAGCAGCTTAAGTCGCGGGGGTGGAGAAAAACTGTTTTTT. Translating it yields CASSLSRGGGEKLFF. The chain recombines TRBV7-2 with TRBJ1-4; perhaps TRBD1 as D (5 bases). The length of the CDR3 is 15 residues. Looked up from germline, CDR1 is SGHTA and CDR2 is FQGNSA. V was clipped by 2 bases and J by 8 bases, with 15 bases between them.